This TCR beta chain is from a study of regulatory T cells in long-lasting Graves disease. CDR1 is LGHNA, CDR2 YSLEER, per germline. V lost 0 bases and J 3 bases, leaving 12 bases between the germline ends. This CDR3 has 15 amino acids. Time point of the sample: newly diagnosed GD, antithyroid drugs for less than 3 months. PBMC RNA was the source of the TCR library. EDTA tubes collected around 10 milliliters of peripheral blood. This clonotype was recorded many times. The antigen remains undetermined. Building the TCR beta libraries relied on iRepertoire HTBI primers, and CDR3 regions underwent Arm-PCR. Using its own MiXCR run on the multiplex PCR reads, TCRdb lists one record per CDR3 protein. The sample lists some 250,000 distinct CDR3 sequences; around 17% were seen once. Notes on the study in general: The number of shared public clonotypes was higher in persistent patients (roughly 3,000) than new patients (around 890).

The sample in question was peripheral blood mononuclear cells (PBMCs), obtained at new diagnosis, from a patient treated with antithyroid drugs. This chain joins TRBV4-3 and TRBJ2-7; D is undetermined. The source of this sequence is a female donor with Graves disease. The CDR3 DNA reads as TGCGCCAGCAGCCAAGATTGGGCCCCCGACTACGAGCAGTACTTC. Encoded protein: CASSQDWAPDYEQYF.